The sequence of this TCR beta chain was determined in a study of long-term antiretroviral therapy in people with HIV. Notes on the study in general: Clonal expansions arising prior to ART prevailed in the repertoire at every time point. Diversity remained lower than transplant donor controls, even though it increased after ART. Among HIV repertoires, CDR3 length ranges were narrower than those of controls.

Germline V lookup: CDR1 MNHNY, CDR2 SVGAGI (reference sequence). Trimming left V 6 bases short and J 8 bases short, with 10 bases between. This CDR3 spans 11 amino acids. Cryopreserved PBMC, at roughly 0.9-11 million per sample, were present before DNA extraction. This clone was counted a few times. The antigen is unknown. Samples were assayed with immunoSEQ v3.0 at survey level. The assay was immunoSEQ multiplex PCR, and TCRdb's table has in-frame clones only and misses some. This table holds around 30,000 clones, 70% to 85% found once. The genes are TRBV6-6 and TRBJ1-1; D not certain. The TCR sequence derives from a man aged 35 to 55 with HIV. The specimen comprised unsorted PBMCs, sampled 3 years after starting antiretroviral therapy. This CDR3 reads CASSFPPEAFF. The CDR3 coding sequence is TGTGCCAGCAGCTTCCCGCCCGAAGCTTTCTTT.